The T cell receptor (beta chain) under discussion was sequenced for a study of OX40 agonist ivuxolimab in advanced cancers. The length of the CDR3 is 14 residues. Per the germline V gene, CDR1 is SGHTA and CDR2 is FQGNSA. The V and J ends lost 4 bases and 5 bases respectively, with 14 bases between them. Data came from immunoSEQ multiplex PCR; TCRdb stores just in-frame clones and leaves some out. The sample contains about 120,000 clones, over 85% of which appear only once. This clonotype originated in an adult with an advanced solid tumor such as melanoma, head and neck, liver or kidney cancer. The source was CD4+ or CD8+ T cells sorted from blood, collected in a trial of the OX40 agonist ivuxolimab. The chain joins TRBV7-2 to TRBJ2-5; D might be TRBD1 (5 bases). The CDR3, as DNA: TGTGCCAGCAGCTCTGGACAAGGAACGGAGACCCAGTACTTC. Its protein product is CASSSGQGTETQYF.